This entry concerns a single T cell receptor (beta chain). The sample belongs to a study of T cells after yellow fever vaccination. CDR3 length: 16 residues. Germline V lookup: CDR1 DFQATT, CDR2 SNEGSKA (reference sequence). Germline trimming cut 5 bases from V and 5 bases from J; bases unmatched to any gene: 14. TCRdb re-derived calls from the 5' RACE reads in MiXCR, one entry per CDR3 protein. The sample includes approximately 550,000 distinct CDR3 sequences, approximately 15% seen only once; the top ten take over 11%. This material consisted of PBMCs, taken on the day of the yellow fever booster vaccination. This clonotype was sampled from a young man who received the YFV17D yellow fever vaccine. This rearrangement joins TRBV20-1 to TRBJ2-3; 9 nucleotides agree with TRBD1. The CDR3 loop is CSAVLYRGRQRDTQYF. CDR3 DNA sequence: TGCAGTGCTGTACTTTACAGGGGGCGGCAAAGAGATACGCAGTATTTT.